This TCR beta chain was found in a study of CD8+CD57+ T cells in acquired aplastic anemia. Study-level background: Sorted cells (CD4+ and CD8+) yielded DNA amounts that averaged approximately 3.2 ug. Study outcomes and limitations: Common to patients and controls were 25 to 30 CD8+ CDR3 sequences.

This clonotype was seen at least ten times. Its antigen is unidentified. CDR3 and TCR beta VDJ profiling relied on genomic DNA as the template. Each CDR3 protein gets one entry after TCRdb re-called the reads with MiXCR. The data contain about 160,000 distinct CDR3 sequences, 40% to 50% of them singletons. All patients picked for sequencing had shown, by flow cytometry, an expansion of CD8+CD57+ cells. Severe acquired aplastic anemia was present in every patient. At the time of blood sampling, patients had not yet received any therapy. Trimming removed 0 bases from V and 4 bases from J; junction bases left unmatched: 4. There are 15 residues in the CDR3. The germline gives CDR1 DFQATT, CDR2 SNEGSKA (reference sequence).

The chain has TRBV20-1 and TRBJ1-3, with 9 bases fitting TRBD1. Sequenced: sorted CD4+, CD8+, or CD8+CD57+ T cells (not recorded which) from PBMCs. This clonotype originated in a human donor with aplastic anemia. CDR3 in DNA: TGCAGTGCTAGAGACGGACAGGGGCAAGGAAACACCATATATTTT. This translates into CSARDGQGQGNTIYF.